This TCR beta chain is from a study of T cell responses to AZD1222 COVID-19 vaccine. Study in general: Second-dose intervals of approximately 4 or approximately 12 weeks were pooled. Overall study findings and caveats: Close to half of spike-specific TCRs reportedly recognize unmutated variant regions.

TCRdb keeps only in-frame clones here, not all; method: immunoSEQ multiplex PCR. Seen here are roughly 93,000 clones, 80% to 90% observed once, and the top ten hold roughly 6.3%. Note on this clone: Its matching antigen is unknown.

V shed 3 bases and J shed 0 bases, with 6 bases lying between them. CDR1 LNHDA and CDR2 SQIVND come from the germline V gene (reference sequence). CDR3 length: 15 residues. This material consisted of peripheral blood, taken on day 0 of AZD1222 vaccination. The chain carries TRBV19 and TRBJ2-6; no reliable D call. The clonotype comes from an adult in good health. CDR3 bases: TGTGCCAGTAGTATTTCCGGCTCTGGGGCCAACGTCCTGACTTTC. Amino acids: CASSISGSGANVLTF. The full variable domain, completed using reference TRBV19 and TRBJ2-6, is DGGITQSPKYLFRKEGQNVTLSCEQNLNHDAMYWYRQDPGQGLRLIYYSQIVNDFQKGDIAEGYSVSREKKESFPLTVTSAQKNPTAFYLCASSISGSGANVLTFGAGSRLTVL.